This entry lists 19 T cell receptor beta chains sequenced from one sample in a study of blood T cell repertoires in COVID-19. Only in-frame clones appear in the TCRdb table, and some are missing; sequencing was by immunoSEQ multiplex PCR. The data contain 150,000 to 200,000 clones, nearly 80% of them seen just once; the ten biggest clones take up less than 30%. The sample taken for sequencing was peripheral blood. The source is a woman in her 70s with acute or convalescent COVID-19.

This clone was found a few times. This chain connects TRBV24-1 to TRBJ2-7; 7 nucleotides align to TRBD1. J lost 3 bases, V lost 9 bases, and 1 base had no gene match. CDR1 KGHDR and CDR2 SFDVKD come from the germline V gene. This CDR3 contains 11 residues. Here the CDR3 reads CATGTDYEQYF. Here the CDR3 DNA reads TGTGCCACCGGGACAGACTACGAGCAGTACTTC.

Concerning this clone itself: Other DNA variants within this sample encode the same CDR3. The chain employs TRBV7-3 and TRBJ2-1; 11 positions agree with TRBD2. Germline V gene sequence: CDR1 SGHTA, CDR2 FQGTGA. Trimming at V came to 5 bases and at J to 7 bases, leaving 7 bases not matched to a gene. This CDR3 is built from 15 residues. The CDR3 protein is CASSPGLAAGNEQFF. The DNA for the CDR3 is TGTGCCAGCAGCCCGGGACTAGCGGCTGGGAATGAGCAGTTCTTC.

The chain has TRBV6-2 or TRBV6-3 and TRBJ1-1; a possible D gene is TRBD1 (6 bases). CDR3 length: 15 amino acids. V shed 2 bases and J shed 5 bases, with 15 bases lying between them. Germline lookup yields CDR1 MNHEY and CDR2 SVGEGT. CDR3 in DNA: TGTGCCAGCAGTTACCGTCGCGGGGGGCGGACTGAAGCTTTCTTT. This codes for CASSYRRGGRTEAFF.

This chain joins TRBV18 and TRBJ2-7; D gene unclear. The CDR3 consists of 12 residues. Germline V gene lookup returns CDR1 KGHSH and CDR2 LQKENI. Trimming removed 3 bases from V and 6 bases from J, with 9 bases in between. The CDR3, as DNA: TGTGCCAGCTCACCTTCCCTCGGCGAGCAGTACTTC. As protein: CASSPSLGEQYF.

This rearrangement joins TRBV11-2 to TRBJ2-3; D unresolved. V lost 5 bases and J lost 4, with 10 bases in between. Germline values: CDR1 SGHAT, CDR2 FQNNGV. The length of the CDR3 is 13 residues. The CDR3, as DNA: TGTGCCAGCAGCCCCCGCGAGGCAGATACGCAGTATTTT. Translating gives CASSPREADTQYF. The variable domain in full, with the rest retrieved from reference TRBV11-2 and TRBJ2-3, is EAGVAQSPRYKIIEKRQSVAFWCNPISGHATLYWYQQILGQGPKLLIQFQNNGVVDDSQLPKDRFSAERLKGVDSTLKIQPAKLEDSAVYLCASSPREADTQYFGPGTRLTVL.

The CDR3 loop reads CASSLRQGVYEQYF. CDR3 in DNA: TGTGCCAGCTCACTTCGACAGGGGGTATACGAGCAGTACTTC. The chain couples TRBV18 to TRBJ2-7, with 9 bases lining up with TRBD1. Trimming cost V 4 bases and J 4 bases; bases outside gene matches: 5. The V gene's germline CDR1 is KGHSH and CDR2 LQKENI. The length of the CDR3 is 14 residues.

The V call is TRBV5-6, the J call TRBJ2-3; TRBD2 matches at 8 bases. This CDR3 is built from 17 residues. Per germline, CDR1 SGHDT and CDR2 YYEEEE. After removal of 4 bases from V and 3 bases from J, the junction contained 13 bases not matched to a gene. CDR3 amino acids: CASSQPGAGGGTDTQYF. The CDR3 region has the DNA TGTGCCAGCAGCCAACCCGGGGCGGGAGGAGGTACAGATACGCAGTATTTT.

The J gene is TRBJ1-6, the V gene TRBV5-6; D ambiguous. The CDR3 sequence is 14 residues long. Trimming took off 0 bases at V and 11 bases at J, with 12 bases between the two ends. The V gene's germline CDR1 is SGHDT and CDR2 YYEEEE. The CDR3 DNA sequence: TGTGCCAGCAGCTTGGTTTCGGGGTCGGCACCCCTCCACTTT. This sequence encodes CASSLVSGSAPLHF.

This clone came up many times. The chain is built from TRBV5-1 and TRBJ2-1, with D possibly TRBD1 on 6 matching bases. Germline assignment: CDR1 SGHRS and CDR2 YFSETQ. The CDR3 runs to 14 residues. V was trimmed by 2 bases and J by 3 bases, leaving 9 bases between them. As DNA, the CDR3 is TGCGCCAGCAGCTTCACAGGGAACTACAATGAGCAGTTCTTC. It codes for CASSFTGNYNEQFF.

CDR3 residues: CASSFASGGHSNQPQHF. The DNA of the CDR3 is TGTGCCAGCAGTTTCGCCTCGGGGGGACATAGCAATCAGCCCCAGCATTTT. The rearrangement uses TRBV28 and TRBJ1-5, with D possibly matching TRBD1 (6 bases). The CDR3 covers 17 residues. From germline, CDR1 is MDHEN and CDR2 SYDVKM. With 3 bases removed from V and 0 bases from J, the gap between germline ends came to 15 bases.

This clone has a single count. This sequence joins TRBV30 and TRBJ1-6; D possibly corresponds to TRBD1 (5 bases). The CDR3 length is 15 residues. V was shortened by 0 bases and J by 10 bases, with 16 bases between the two germline ends. The germline V gene encodes CDR1 GTSNPN and CDR2 SVGIG (reference sequence). For the CDR3, the DNA is TGTGCCTGGAGTGTAAACGGGGGAAGTCGGTCACCCCTCCACTTT. Protein product: CAWSVNGGSRSPLHF.

The rearrangement joins TRBV6-5 to TRBJ2-1; a possible D gene is TRBD1 (5 bases). Germline CDR1 is MNHEY and CDR2 is SVGAGI. This CDR3 region has 14 residues. V was clipped by 7 bases and J by 0 bases, with 10 bases between them. The chain's CDR3 is CASIGRDSYNEQFF. Here the CDR3 DNA reads TGTGCCAGCATAGGCAGGGACTCCTACAATGAGCAGTTCTTC.

The rearrangement joins TRBV4-1 to TRBJ2-7; 8 nucleotides line up with TRBD2. This CDR3 contains 20 residues. J lost 0 bases, V lost 0 bases, and 16 bases had no gene match. Looked up from germline, CDR1 is MGHRA and CDR2 is YSYEKL. Here the CDR3 reads CASSQDRTGLDGRVSYEQYF. The CDR3 DNA reads TGCGCCAGCAGCCAAGATCGAACAGGTTTGGACGGGAGGGTCTCCTACGAGCAGTACTTC.

This clone was seen once. V gene TRBV6-5 combines with J gene TRBJ2-7; the D is unclear. Trimming stripped 2 bases from V and 7 bases from J, with 12 bases between. Germline V gene data show CDR1 as MNHEY and CDR2 as SVGAGI. CDR3 length: 13 residues. CDR3 sequence reads: CASSYAAAGEQYF. CDR3 nucleotides: TGTGCCAGCAGTTACGCGGCGGCCGGGGAGCAGTACTTC.

The CDR3 DNA is TGCGCCATTCAGGGGACGGGCGAATACGAGCAGTACTTC. This translates into CAIQGTGEYEQYF. J is TRBJ2-7 and V is TRBV10-2, with TRBD1 as a possible D gene (6 bases). This CDR3 has 13 residues. From germline, CDR1 is WSHSY and CDR2 SAAADI. V was trimmed by 10 bases and J by 4 bases, leaving 17 bases between them.

The chain couples TRBV5-1 to TRBJ2-2, with 8 bases fitting TRBD2. The CDR3 is 16 amino acids. J was trimmed by 4 bases and V by 2 bases; bases with no gene match: 7. Germline CDR1 is SGHRS and CDR2 is YFSETQ. The CDR3 bases are TGCGCCAGCAGCTTTTTGCGGGGGGACCCCACCGGGGAGCTGTTTTTT. Its translation is CASSFLRGDPTGELFF. The whole variable domain, filled in from reference TRBV5-1 and TRBJ2-2, reads KAGVTQTPRYLIKTRGQQVTLSCSPISGHRSVSWYQQTPGQGLQFLFEYFSETQRNKGNFPGRFSGRQFSNSRSEMNVSTLELGDSALYLCASSFLRGDPTGELFFGEGSRLTVL.

J is TRBJ2-1 and V is TRBV24-1, with 8 bases matching TRBD1. This CDR3 region has 17 residues. In germline, CDR1 is KGHDR, CDR2 SFDVKD. Germline trimming cut 6 bases from V and 10 bases from J; bases unmatched to any gene: 19. CDR3 sequence: CATSTGTGNPMVEEQFF. Here the CDR3 DNA reads TGTGCCACCAGTACAGGGACAGGAAACCCCATGGTGGAGGAGCAGTTCTTC.

This rearrangement joins TRBV6-2 or TRBV6-3 to TRBJ1-2, with 9 bases aligning to TRBD1. Germline CDR1 MNHEY, CDR2 SVGEGT. This CDR3 is 17 amino acids long. V shed 5 bases, J shed 3 bases, and the junction held 13 bases outside the gene matches. In nucleotides, the CDR3 is TGTGCCAGCAGTACAAGCCCGATGGGGGACAGGGACTATGGCTACACCTTC. It yields the protein CASSTSPMGDRDYGYTF.

The chain combines TRBV7-3 with TRBJ2-2, with 11 bases that match TRBD2. The CDR3 extends over 16 amino acids. Trimming took 4 bases from V and 5 from J; bases not matched to a gene: 6. Germline V CDR1 and CDR2: SGHTA, FQGTGA. The CDR3 here is CASSSDRTSGTGELFF. Here the CDR3 DNA reads TGTGCCAGCAGCTCCGACCGGACTAGCGGGACCGGGGAGCTGTTTTTT.